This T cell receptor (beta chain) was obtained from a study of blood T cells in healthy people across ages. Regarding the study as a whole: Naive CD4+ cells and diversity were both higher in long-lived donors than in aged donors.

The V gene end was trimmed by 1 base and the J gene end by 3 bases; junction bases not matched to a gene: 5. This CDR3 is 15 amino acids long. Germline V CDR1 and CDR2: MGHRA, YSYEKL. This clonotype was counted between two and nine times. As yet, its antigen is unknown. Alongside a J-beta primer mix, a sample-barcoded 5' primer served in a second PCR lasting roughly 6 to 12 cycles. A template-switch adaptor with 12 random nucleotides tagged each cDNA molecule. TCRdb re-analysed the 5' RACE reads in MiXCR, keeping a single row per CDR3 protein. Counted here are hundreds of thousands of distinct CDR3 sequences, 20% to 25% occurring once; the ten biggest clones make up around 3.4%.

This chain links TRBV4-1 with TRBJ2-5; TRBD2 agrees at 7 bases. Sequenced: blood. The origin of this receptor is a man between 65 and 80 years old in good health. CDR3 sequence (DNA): TGCGCCAGCAGCCAAGGGAGGGCGGGAGAAGAGACCCAGTACTTC. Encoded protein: CASSQGRAGEETQYF.